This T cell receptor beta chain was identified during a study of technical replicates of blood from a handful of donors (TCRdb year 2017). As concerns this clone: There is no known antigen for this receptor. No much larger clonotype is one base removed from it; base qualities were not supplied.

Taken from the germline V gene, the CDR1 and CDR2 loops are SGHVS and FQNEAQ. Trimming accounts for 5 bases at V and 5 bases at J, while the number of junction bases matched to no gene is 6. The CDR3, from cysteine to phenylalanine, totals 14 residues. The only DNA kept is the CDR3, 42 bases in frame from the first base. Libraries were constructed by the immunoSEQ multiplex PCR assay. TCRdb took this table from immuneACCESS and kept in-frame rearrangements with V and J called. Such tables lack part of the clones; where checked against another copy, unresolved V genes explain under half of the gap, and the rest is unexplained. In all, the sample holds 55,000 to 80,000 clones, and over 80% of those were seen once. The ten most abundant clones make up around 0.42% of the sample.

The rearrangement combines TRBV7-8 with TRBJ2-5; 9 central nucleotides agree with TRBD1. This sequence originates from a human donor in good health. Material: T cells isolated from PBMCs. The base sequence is TGTGCCAGCAGCCCTACACAGGGGGCCGAGACCCAGTACTTC. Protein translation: CASSPTQGAETQYF. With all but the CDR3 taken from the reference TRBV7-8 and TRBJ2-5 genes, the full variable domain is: GAGVSQSPRYKVAKRGQDVALRCDPISGHVSLFWYQQALGQGPEFLTYFQNEAQLDKSGLPSDRFFAERPEGSVSTLKIQRTQQEDSAVYLCASSPTQGAETQYFGPGTRLLVL.